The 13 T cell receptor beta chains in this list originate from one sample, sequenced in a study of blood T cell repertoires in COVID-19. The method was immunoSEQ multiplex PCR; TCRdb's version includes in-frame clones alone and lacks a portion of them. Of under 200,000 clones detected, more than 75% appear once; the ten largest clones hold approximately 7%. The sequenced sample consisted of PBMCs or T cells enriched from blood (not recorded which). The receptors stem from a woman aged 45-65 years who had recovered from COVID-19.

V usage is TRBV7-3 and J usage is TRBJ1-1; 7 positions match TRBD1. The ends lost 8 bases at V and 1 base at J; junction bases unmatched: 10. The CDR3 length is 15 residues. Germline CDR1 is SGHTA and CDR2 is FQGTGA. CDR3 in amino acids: CASRKEGQSNTEAFF. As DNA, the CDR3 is TGTGCCAGCCGGAAGGAGGGACAGTCGAACACTGAAGCTTTCTTT.

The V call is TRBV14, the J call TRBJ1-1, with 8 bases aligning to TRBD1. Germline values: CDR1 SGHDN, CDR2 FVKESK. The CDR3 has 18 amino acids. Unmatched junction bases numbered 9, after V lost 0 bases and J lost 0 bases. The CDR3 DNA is TGTGCCAGCAGCCAAGATTCCGGACAGGGAATAATGAACACTGAAGCTTTCTTT. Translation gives CASSQDSGQGIMNTEAFF. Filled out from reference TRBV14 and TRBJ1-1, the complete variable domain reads EAGVTQFPSHSVIEKGQTVTLRCDPISGHDNLYWYRRVMGKEIKFLLHFVKESKQDESGMPNNRFLAERTGGTYSTLKVQPAELEDSGVYFCASSQDSGQGIMNTEAFFGQGTRLTVV.

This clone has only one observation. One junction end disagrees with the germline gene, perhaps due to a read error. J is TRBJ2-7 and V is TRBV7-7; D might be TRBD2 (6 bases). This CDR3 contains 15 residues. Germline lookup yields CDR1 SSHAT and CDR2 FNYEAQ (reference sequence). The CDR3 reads CASSLAVGAGYEQYF. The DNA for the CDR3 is TGTGCTAGCAGCTTAGCGGTCGGAGCGGGCTACGAGCAGTACTTC.

CDR3 region: CASSVTGGQEKLFF. The DNA for the CDR3 is TGTGCCAGCAGCGTGACAGGGGGCCAAGAAAAACTGTTTTTT. The chain employs TRBV9 and TRBJ1-4, with TRBD1 matching 10 bases. This CDR3 spans 14 amino acids. J was trimmed by 8 bases and V by 2 bases; bases with no gene match: 3. CDR1 and CDR2 (germline): SGDLS, YYNGEE.

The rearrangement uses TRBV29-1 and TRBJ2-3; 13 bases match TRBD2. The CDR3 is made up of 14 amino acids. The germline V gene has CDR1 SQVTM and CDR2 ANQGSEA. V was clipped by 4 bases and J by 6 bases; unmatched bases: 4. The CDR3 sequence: CSVGLAGGRDTQYF. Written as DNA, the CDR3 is TGCAGCGTTGGACTAGCGGGGGGCAGGGATACGCAGTATTTT.

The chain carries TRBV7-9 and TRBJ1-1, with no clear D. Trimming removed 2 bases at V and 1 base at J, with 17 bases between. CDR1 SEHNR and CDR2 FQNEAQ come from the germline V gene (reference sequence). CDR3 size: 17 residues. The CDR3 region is CASSLPQVARKNTEAFF. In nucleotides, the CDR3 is TGTGCCAGCAGCTTACCCCAGGTGGCGAGAAAGAACACTGAAGCTTTCTTT.

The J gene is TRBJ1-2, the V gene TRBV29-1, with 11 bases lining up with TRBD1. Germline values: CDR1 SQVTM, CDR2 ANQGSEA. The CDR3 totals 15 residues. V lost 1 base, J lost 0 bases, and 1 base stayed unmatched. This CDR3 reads CSVEGGQGANYGYTF. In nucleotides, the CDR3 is TGCAGCGTTGAAGGGGGACAGGGGGCTAACTATGGCTACACCTTC.

CDR3 loop: CATSRVGLTYGYTF. CDR3 nucleotides: TGTGCCACCAGCAGAGTGGGACTGACCTATGGCTACACCTTC. The chain employs TRBV15 and TRBJ1-2; TRBD1 might be the D (5 bases). The CDR3 length is 14 residues. V lost 1 base to trimming and J lost 4 bases, with 10 bases between them. The germline V gene has CDR1 LNHNV and CDR2 YYDKDF (reference sequence).

This CDR3 is CASSHSGDRANEQFF. Here the CDR3 DNA reads TGCGCCAGCAGCCACTCGGGAGACAGGGCCAATGAGCAGTTCTTC. This chain uses TRBV4-3 with TRBJ2-1; the D gene is possibly TRBD1 (7 bases). This CDR3 contains 15 residues. Germline loops: CDR1 LGHNA, CDR2 YSLEER. The V and J ends lost 3 bases and 6 bases respectively, with 15 bases between them.

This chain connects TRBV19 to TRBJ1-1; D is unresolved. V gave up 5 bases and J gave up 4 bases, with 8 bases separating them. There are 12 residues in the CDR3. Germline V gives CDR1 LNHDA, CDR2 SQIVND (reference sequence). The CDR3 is CASSFSGTEAFF. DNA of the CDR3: TGTGCCAGTAGTTTCTCAGGCACTGAAGCTTTCTTT.

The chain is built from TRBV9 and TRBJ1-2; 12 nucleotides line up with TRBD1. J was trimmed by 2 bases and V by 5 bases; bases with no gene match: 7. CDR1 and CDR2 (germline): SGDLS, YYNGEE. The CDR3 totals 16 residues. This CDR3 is CASRGTGGGLNYGYTF. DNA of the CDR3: TGTGCCAGCAGGGGGACAGGGGGCGGTCTCAACTATGGCTACACCTTC. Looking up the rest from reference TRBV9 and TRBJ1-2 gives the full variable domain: DSGVTQTPKHLITATGQRVTLRCSPRSGDLSVYWYQQSLDQGLQFLIQYYNGEERAKGNILERFSAQQFPDLHSELNLSSLELGDSALYFCASRGTGGGLNYGYTFGSGTRLTVV.

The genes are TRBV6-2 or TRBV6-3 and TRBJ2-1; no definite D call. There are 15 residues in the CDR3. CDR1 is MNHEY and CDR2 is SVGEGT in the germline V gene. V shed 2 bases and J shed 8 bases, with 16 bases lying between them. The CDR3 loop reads CASSYLAAADDEQFF. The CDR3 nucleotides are TGTGCCAGCAGTTACCTCGCGGCGGCCGACGATGAGCAGTTCTTC.

The chain's CDR3 is CASSTQKEGDTEGGNVLTF. Written as DNA, the CDR3 is TGTGCCAGCAGCACCCAAAAAGAAGGGGACACCGAAGGAGGCAACGTCCTGACTTTC. The chain joins TRBV21-1 to TRBJ2-6; the table assigns TRBD1, which was not confirmed against the DNA. TRBV21-1 is a known pseudogene. This CDR3 is 19 amino acids long.